This note documents a single T cell receptor (beta chain) sequence. Its antigen is as yet unknown. This sample was included in a study of human versus mouse CDR3 diversity and MHC coevolution. General study findings and limits: By iCHAO1, human TCR beta clonotypes numbered roughly 1.6 million, the most.

Profiled with immunoSEQ multiplex PCR; TCRdb holds only in-frame clones, not every one. Among some 80,000 clones listed, approximately 90% were seen once. This CDR3 has 13 amino acids. The V gene's germline CDR1 is MNHNS and CDR2 SASEGT. V was trimmed by 4 bases and J by 3 bases, leaving 10 bases between them. The sequence was collected from a person aged 25-75 years in good health. Material for sequencing was naive CD4+ T cells from blood. Noted subset: CD45RO-negative CD62L-positive naive CD4 T cells. The chain joins TRBV6-1 to TRBJ2-7; D is perhaps TRBD1 (6 bases). In nucleotides, the CDR3 is TGTGCCAGCAGTGCCTCAGGGGACTACGAGCAGTACTTC. Its protein is CASSASGDYEQYF.